The rows below give T cell receptor beta chains drawn from one sample of a study of T-cell reconstitution after alpha-beta-depleted transplantation in children. TCRdb re-called the PCR reads with MiXCR, one entry per CDR3 protein. The sample contains 450,000 to 550,000 distinct CDR3 sequences, about an eighth of which appear only once. The sample in question was PBMCs, mostly from graft donor cells, obtained 180 days after TCRalphabeta/CD19-depleted stem cell transplant. The source of these receptors is a female patient aged 2 to 10 who had a stem cell transplant for aplastic anemia, so the T cells may come from the graft donor. CDR3s include the opening cysteine and the closing phenylalanine or tryptophan. The D gene is left open where the match is weak. Not all rows give a size; the values are once, few, many and, for expanded clones, a class.

v_call,d_call,clone_size,cdr3_length,j_call,cdr3_aa,cdr3_nt
TRBV20-1,TRBD1,few,15,TRBJ1-1,CSAFVTGESRPEAFF,TGCAGTGCTTTTGTCACAGGGGAAAGTCGGCCTGAAGCTTTCTTT
TRBV6-5,TRBD1,.,14,TRBJ2-1,CASSYGTEYNEQFF,TGTGCCAGCAGTTACGGGACAGAATACAATGAGCAGTTCTTC
TRBV29-1,.,.,9,TRBJ2-5,CSVAETQYF,TGCAGCGTTGCGGAGACCCAGTACTTC
TRBV4-2,.,many,15,TRBJ2-7,CASSPDLKVVYEQYF,TGTGCCAGCAGCCCCGACTTAAAGGTGGTCTACGAGCAGTACTTC
TRBV15,TRBD2,.,15,TRBJ2-1,CATSPAGGFYNEQFF,TGTGCCACCAGCCCAGCGGGGGGATTCTACAATGAGCAGTTCTTC
TRBV6-1,.,many,15,TRBJ2-4,CASSEMGGQLNIQYF,TGTGCCAGCAGTGAAATGGGGGGACAGTTGAACATTCAGTACTTC
TRBV28,.,.,15,TRBJ2-7,CASSFLRDAFYEQYF,TGTGCCAGCAGTTTTCTCCGGGACGCATTCTACGAGCAGTACTTC
TRBV20-1,TRBD2,many,14,TRBJ2-3,CSVPSGRAPDTQYF,TGCAGTGTTCCTAGCGGGAGGGCCCCAGATACGCAGTATTTT
TRBV28,TRBD2,many,15,TRBJ2-1,CASSRLAGLYNEQFF,TGTGCCAGCAGTCGACTAGCGGGGCTGTACAATGAGCAGTTCTTC
TRBV11-2,TRBD1,few,18,TRBJ1-6,CASSLRTGGSSYNSPLHF,TGTGCCAGCAGCCTCCGGACAGGGGGAAGCTCCTATAATTCACCCCTCCACTTT
TRBV29-1,.,many,11,TRBJ1-1,CSPGRTTEAFF,TGCAGCCCTGGGAGGACGACTGAAGCTTTCTTT
TRBV5-1,TRBD2,few,16,TRBJ2-2,CASSPGLAGWTGELFF,TGCGCCAGCAGCCCCGGACTAGCGGGTTGGACCGGGGAGCTGTTTTTT
TRBV6-5,TRBD2,once,16,TRBJ2-1,CASSYEREVSYHEQFF,TGTGCCAGCAGTTACGAGCGGGAGGTATCCTACCATGAGCAGTTCTTC
TRBV2,.,.,13,TRBJ2-5,CASHRRAQETQYF,TGTGCCAGCCATAGGAGGGCCCAAGAGACCCAGTACTTC
TRBV7-6,.,few,15,TRBJ1-3,CASSPRGVSGNTIYF,TGTGCCAGCAGCCCCCGGGGCGTATCTGGAAACACCATATATTTT
TRBV18,.,.,16,TRBJ2-7,CASSPPGSGSSYEQYF,TGTGCCAGCTCACCACCGGGTAGCGGTAGCTCCTACGAGCAGTACTTC
TRBV6-2/TRBV6-3,.,few,15,TRBJ2-7,CASSYSAHSHYEQYF,TGTGCCAGCAGTTACTCGGCTCATTCCCACTACGAGCAGTACTTC
TRBV6-2/TRBV6-3,.,.,16,TRBJ2-1,CASNHPGDGNYNEQFF,TGTGCCAGCAACCACCCAGGGGACGGCAACTACAATGAGCAGTTCTTC
TRBV28,.,.,12,TRBJ2-6,CASNSGANVLTF,TGTGCCAGCAACTCTGGGGCCAACGTCCTGACTTTC
TRBV4-1,.,.,14,TRBJ2-5,CASSQGRDLETQYF,TGCGCCAGCAGCCAGGGTCGGGATTTGGAGACCCAGTACTTC
TRBV29-1,.,many,11,TRBJ2-7,CSGTFWGEQYF,TGCAGCGGGACATTCTGGGGCGAGCAGTACTTC
TRBV29-1,.,many,14,TRBJ1-3,CSVEGWGPGNTIYF,TGCAGCGTTGAGGGCTGGGGCCCGGGAAACACCATATATTTT
TRBV6-1,TRBD1,few,14,TRBJ1-6,CASRSGTDNSPLHF,TGTGCCAGCAGATCAGGGACAGATAATTCACCCCTCCACTTT
TRBV12-3/TRBV12-4,.,few,14,TRBJ1-6,CASSLLPGVSPLHF,TGTGCCAGCAGTTTACTACCAGGGGTTTCACCCCTCCACTTT
TRBV5-5,TRBD1,.,17,TRBJ2-2,CASSLITGTGKTGELFF,TGTGCCAGCAGCTTAATTACCGGGACAGGGAAAACCGGGGAGCTGTTTTTT
TRBV21-1,.,.,17,TRBJ2-4,CASSKYEGFLAKNIQYF,TGTGCCAGCAGCAAATACGAGGGGTTCCTAGCCAAAAACATTCAGTACTTC
TRBV18,TRBD2,few,18,TRBJ2-5,CASSDDSPGLAVQETQYF,TGTGCCAGCTCAGATGATTCCCCCGGACTAGCGGTCCAAGAGACCCAGTACTTC
TRBV28,.,once,18,TRBJ2-7,CASSLSPATPRHSYEQYF,TGTGCCAGCAGTTTGTCTCCCGCGACACCGCGGCACTCCTACGAGCAGTACTTC
TRBV20-1,.,many,16,TRBJ1-4,CSARGWLGDMNEKLFF,TGCAGTGCTAGAGGTTGGTTAGGGGACATGAATGAAAAACTGTTTTTT
TRBV6-4,.,few,15,TRBJ2-3,CASSEKGHPTDTQYF,TGTGCCAGCAGTGAAAAGGGGCACCCCACAGATACGCAGTATTTT
TRBV10-3,TRBD1,few,16,TRBJ2-5,CAISERGQGPQETQYF,TGTGCCATCAGTGAGAGGGGACAGGGCCCCCAAGAGACCCAGTACTTC
TRBV27,TRBD1,few,15,TRBJ2-1,CASSWAQGDNNEQFF,TGTGCCAGCAGTTGGGCCCAGGGGGACAACAATGAGCAGTTCTTC
TRBV7-6,TRBD1,.,16,TRBJ1-1,CASSLRDRGRITEAFF,TGTGCCAGCAGCCTCCGGGACAGGGGGCGAATCACTGAAGCTTTCTTT
TRBV5-1,.,many,22,TRBJ1-3,CASTPYLFFPWVGGRFRNTIYF,TGCGCCAGCACCCCATACCTCTTTTTCCCCTGGGTTGGGGGAAGGTTCCGAAACACCATATATTTT
TRBV7-2,TRBD1,few,16,TRBJ2-4,CASSPGQGKAKNIQYF,TGTGCCAGCAGCCCCGGACAGGGCAAGGCCAAAAACATTCAGTACTTC
TRBV21-1,.,many,13,TRBJ2-3,CASREGRADTQYF,TGTGCCAGCAGAGAAGGTCGGGCAGATACGCAGTATTTT